This T cell receptor (beta chain) stems from a study of blood T cell repertoires in COVID-19. Sequencing was performed with immunoSEQ multiplex PCR; in TCRdb, only in-frame clones are kept and a portion is missing. The repertoire has 200,000 to 250,000 clones, under 90% of them found once; the top ten carry 3% to 4%. Participants came from about two dozen US areas, aged roughly 18 to 89 years. Sequenced material: PBMCs or T cells enriched from blood (not recorded which). The sequence was collected from a woman aged 55-69 years who had recovered from COVID-19.

Written as DNA, the CDR3 is TGCGCCAGCAGTGAGTATGGTAGCGGGGTGAACACCGGGGAGCTGTTTTTT. Translation: CASSEYGSGVNTGELFF. The chain combines TRBV10-2 with TRBJ2-2, with 8 bases that match TRBD2. V shed 1 base and J 1 base; nucleotides not matched to a gene: 5. Germline V lookup: CDR1 WSHSY, CDR2 SAAADI. CDR3 size: 17 residues.